This entry lists 32 T cell receptor beta chains sequenced from one sample in a study of T cell responses to AZD1222 COVID-19 vaccine. Method: immunoSEQ multiplex PCR; TCRdb's copy keeps in-frame clones and lacks some. The table has approximately 200,000 clones, 70% to 90% seen once; the top ten hold approximately 7.7%. Specimen: peripheral blood, collected on day 0 of AZD1222 vaccination. These receptors were obtained from an adult in good health.

The rearrangement joins TRBV5-6 to TRBJ2-5, with D possibly being TRBD1 or TRBD2 (5 bases each). The CDR3 is 13 residues long. CDR1 is SGHDT and CDR2 is YYEEEE in the germline V gene. With 2 bases removed from V and 7 bases from J, the gap between germline ends came to 12 bases. CDR3 coding DNA: TGTGCCAGCAGCTTCGGGACCGAAACGACCCAGTACTTC. This gives the protein CASSFGTETTQYF.

Concerning this clone itself: Germline and junction disagree at one end, which may indicate a read error. The chain carries TRBV5-1 and TRBJ2-5; TRBD2 agrees at 8 bases. The CDR3 contains 15 residues. Germline CDR1 reads SGHRS; CDR2 reads YFSETQ. In DNA, the CDR3 is TGCGCCAGCAGTATAACTAGCGGAGGGCAAGGGACCCAGTACTTC. Residues: CASSITSGGQGTQYF.

This clone was seen a single time. The chain joins TRBV4-1 to TRBJ2-3; 7 bases agree with TRBD2. This CDR3 has 15 residues. Trimming at V came to 1 base and at J to 4 bases, leaving 5 bases not matched to a gene. Looked up from germline, CDR1 is MGHRA and CDR2 is YSYEKL. The CDR3: CASSQGAGVSDTQYF. For the CDR3, the DNA is TGCGCCAGCAGCCAAGGGGCGGGGGTGTCAGATACGCAGTATTTT.

The chain links TRBV18 to TRBJ2-2; D might be TRBD2 (6 bases). The CDR3 has 15 amino acids. V lost 6 bases to trimming and J lost 4 bases, with 15 bases between them. Germline V gene lookup returns CDR1 KGHSH and CDR2 LQKENI. CDR3 in amino acids: CASSSLGGSTGELFF. DNA of the CDR3: TGTGCCAGCTCCTCTTTGGGAGGAAGCACCGGGGAGCTGTTTTTT.

This clone was counted between two and nine times. V is TRBV27 and J is TRBJ1-5, with 8 bases that match TRBD1. V dropped 7 bases and J dropped 6; count of bases not matched to a gene: 5. The CDR3 is made up of 13 amino acids. CDR1 is MNHEY and CDR2 is SMNVEV in the germline V gene (reference sequence). CDR3 amino acids: CASKSGGGQPQHF. CDR3 nucleotides: TGTGCCAGCAAATCAGGGGGCGGTCAGCCCCAGCATTTT.

Written as DNA, the CDR3 is TGTGCCAGCAGCTCCCCGGGGGGAATGAGTGGCTACACCTTC. It encodes CASSSPGGMSGYTF. This chain connects TRBV5-5 to TRBJ1-2; tentatively, D is TRBD1 (5 bases). Germline V gene data show CDR1 as SGHKS and CDR2 as YYEKEE (reference sequence). The ends were cut back, 3 bases at V and 7 bases at J, with 16 bases in the middle. The CDR3 has 14 amino acids.

This chain links TRBV10-2 with TRBJ1-1; D ambiguous. Looked up from germline, CDR1 is WSHSY and CDR2 is SAAADI. Trimming cost V 0 bases and J 4 bases, with 9 bases left between them. CDR3 length equals 14 residues. CDR3 loop: CASSESMGSTEAFF. The CDR3 nucleotides are TGCGCCAGCAGTGAGTCGATGGGGTCCACTGAAGCTTTCTTT.

The CDR3 DNA is TGTGCCAGCAGCAAAGATGTGGCTGGGGCCAACGTCCTGACTTTC. Translated, it gives CASSKDVAGANVLTF. This chain uses TRBV21-1 with TRBJ2-6. TRBV21-1 is a pseudogene. The CDR3 runs to 15 residues.

The rearrangement links TRBV30 to TRBJ2-3, with D perhaps matching TRBD2 (7 bases). Germline CDR1 reads GTSNPN; CDR2 reads SVGIG (reference sequence). Trimming cost V 0 bases and J 5 bases, with 15 bases left between them. The CDR3 consists of 15 residues. This CDR3 is CAWSVFGGLGDTQYF. The CDR3 nucleotides are TGTGCCTGGAGTGTGTTCGGGGGGCTAGGAGATACGCAGTATTTT.

The rearrangement links TRBV27 to TRBJ1-1; TRBD1 matches at 8 bases. The CDR3 consists of 18 residues. The V segment lost 0 bases and the J segment 4 bases; nucleotides outside the gene matches: 13. Germline loops: CDR1 MNHEY, CDR2 SMNVEV (reference sequence). The CDR3 loop is CASSLSLRGPLFSTEAFF. The CDR3 region has the DNA TGTGCCAGCAGTTTATCTCTCAGGGGGCCGTTGTTCAGCACTGAAGCTTTCTTT.

The chain carries TRBV6-4 and TRBJ2-7; TRBD1 or TRBD2 may be the D gene (5 bases each). Germline CDR1 MRHNA, CDR2 SNTAGT. CDR3 length: 17 amino acids. Trimming took 0 bases from V and 4 from J, leaving 19 bases between them. The CDR3 coding sequence is TGTGCCAGCAGTGACTCGCTCCCCGGGACCATACTATACGAGCAGTACTTC. Its translation is CASSDSLPGTILYEQYF.

The rearrangement uses TRBV29-1 and TRBJ2-3; TRBD2 is a possible D gene (5 bases). Germline V CDR1 and CDR2: SQVTM, ANQGSEA. The ends were cut back, 7 bases at V and 5 bases at J, with 10 bases in the middle. CDR3 size: 11 residues. Here the CDR3 reads CSAGRGDTQYF. The CDR3, as DNA: TGCAGCGCGGGCCGGGGAGATACGCAGTATTTT.

The V gene is TRBV2, the J gene TRBJ1-1; D is unclear. The V gene's germline CDR1 is SNHLY and CDR2 FYNNEI. V lost 6 bases to trimming and J lost 7 bases, with 12 bases between them. The CDR3 contains 12 residues. CDR3 bases: TGTGCCAGCAGCCTAAGAGGCCTTGAAGCTTTCTTT. This codes for CASSLRGLEAFF.

This clone occurred once. This chain uses TRBV20-1 with TRBJ2-7; D call uncertain. The V and J ends lost 1 base and 6 bases respectively, with 7 bases between them. This CDR3 is built from 11 residues. The germline V gene encodes CDR1 DFQATT and CDR2 SNEGSKA (reference sequence). CDR3 region: CSARGVPEQYF. CDR3 coding DNA: TGCAGTGCTAGAGGCGTTCCCGAGCAGTACTTC.

This clone was observed a handful of times. This chain uses TRBV19 with TRBJ2-7, with 11 nucleotides matching TRBD2. This CDR3 contains 18 residues. CDR1 is LNHDA, CDR2 SQIVND, per germline (reference sequence). With 6 bases clipped from V and 2 bases from J, the junction kept 15 bases outside the gene matches. CDR3 sequence: CASSPLAGAGQWTYEQYF. The CDR3 nucleotides read TGTGCCAGTAGCCCACTAGCGGGGGCGGGCCAGTGGACCTACGAGCAGTACTTC.

A few counts support this clone. The chain is built from TRBV5-1 and TRBJ2-3, with D maybe TRBD2 (7 bases). The V and J ends lost 2 bases and 3 bases respectively, with 13 bases between them. Germline loops: CDR1 SGHRS, CDR2 YFSETQ. The CDR3 runs to 15 residues. The CDR3 DNA reads as TGCGCCAGCAGCTTAATCGGGGGGCTGACAGATACGCAGTATTTT. It codes for CASSLIGGLTDTQYF.

The rearrangement joins TRBV18 to TRBJ2-2; D ambiguous. The germline gives CDR1 KGHSH, CDR2 LQKENI. The ends were cut back, 3 bases at V and 3 bases at J, with 11 bases in the middle. This CDR3 has 15 residues. In nucleotides, the CDR3 is TGTGCCAGCTCACCCGTGTTGACCGACACCGGGGAGCTGTTTTTT. Its protein product is CASSPVLTDTGELFF.

The V call is TRBV30, the J call TRBJ1-2; 9 bases match TRBD1. CDR3 length equals 12 residues. J gave up 4 bases and V 5 bases, and 2 bases lay outside the gene matches. The germline CDR1 and CDR2 sequences are GTSNPN and SVGIG (reference sequence). The CDR3 loop reads CAWGTGTYGYTF. In DNA, the CDR3 is TGTGCCTGGGGGACAGGGACCTATGGCTACACCTTC.

The chain couples TRBV19 to TRBJ2-5; D possibly matches TRBD1 or TRBD2 (6 bases each). The V end was cut by 3 bases, the J end by 5 bases, with 19 bases between. Germline V CDR1 and CDR2: LNHDA, SQIVND (reference sequence). The length of the CDR3 is 16 residues. The CDR3 nucleotides read TGTGCCAGTAGTATCGGGGGCCGACAAAAGGAGGAGACCCAGTACTTC. It yields the protein CASSIGGRQKEETQYF.

This chain uses TRBV9 with TRBJ1-1, with D possibly TRBD1 on 5 matching bases. The V gene's germline CDR1 is SGDLS and CDR2 YYNGEE. This CDR3 region has 14 residues. The V end lost 0 bases, the J end lost 0 bases, and 6 bases lay between the germline ends. The CDR3 nucleotides read TGTGCCAGCAGCGTAGAGGACATGAACACTGAAGCTTTCTTT. Its protein is CASSVEDMNTEAFF. The full variable domain, in which reference TRBV9 and TRBJ1-1 provide the parts outside the CDR3, is DSGVTQTPKHLITATGQRVTLRCSPRSGDLSVYWYQQSLDQGLQFLIQYYNGEERAKGNILERFSAQQFPDLHSELNLSSLELGDSALYFCASSVEDMNTEAFFGQGTRLTVV.

This rearrangement joins TRBV30 to TRBJ2-7; 9 bases fit TRBD1. The CDR3 has 14 amino acids. V shed 4 bases and J 1 base; nucleotides not matched to a gene: 5. Germline-derived CDR1 and CDR2 are GTSNPN and SVGIG (reference sequence). The DNA of the CDR3 is TGTGCCTGGAACCCGGGACAGGGATCCTACGAGCAGTACTTC. Residues: CAWNPGQGSYEQYF.

Written as DNA, the CDR3 is TGTGCCAGCATTATCAGGGGTGAAGCTTTCTTT. As protein: CASIIRGEAFF. This rearrangement joins TRBV2 to TRBJ1-1, with D tentatively TRBD1 (6 bases). Trimming stripped 7 bases from V and 7 bases from J, with 10 bases between. Germline CDR1 is SNHLY and CDR2 is FYNNEI. The CDR3 has 11 amino acids.

The V and J genes are TRBV4-1 and TRBJ1-5, with D tentatively TRBD1 (5 bases). The V and J ends lost 5 bases and 3 bases respectively, with 17 bases between them. From germline, CDR1 is MGHRA and CDR2 YSYEKL. This CDR3 has 16 residues. Written as DNA, the CDR3 is TGCGCCAGCAGCTCCGACCCTCGGGGGTACAATCAGCCCCAGCATTTT. It codes for CASSSDPRGYNQPQHF.

The chain couples TRBV27 to TRBJ2-7; 7 bases are shared with TRBD1. The CDR3 consists of 15 residues. Germline V lookup: CDR1 MNHEY, CDR2 SMNVEV (reference sequence). With V trimmed by 5 bases and J by 2 bases, 9 bases remained unmatched. CDR3 loop: CASSPRGQRTYEQYF. CDR3 nucleotides: TGTGCCAGCAGTCCTCGGGGACAGCGCACCTACGAGCAGTACTTC.

With regard to this clone: This sample also contains other DNA sequences that code for the same CDR3. The CDR3 spells CASSPSGASYEQYF. CDR3 coding DNA: TGTGCCAGCAGCCCCTCGGGGGCCTCCTACGAGCAGTACTTC. V and J are TRBV3-1 (or the pseudogene TRBV3-2) and TRBJ2-7, with D perhaps given as TRBD1 or TRBD2 (6 bases each). Germline V CDR1 and CDR2: LGHDT, YNNKEL (reference sequence). The CDR3 length is 14 residues. V lost 4 bases to trimming and J lost 0 bases, with 10 bases between them.

The chain links TRBV5-1 to TRBJ1-1, with TRBD1 as a possible D gene (5 bases). Germline CDR1 reads SGHRS; CDR2 reads YFSETQ. Trimming stripped 4 bases from V and 3 bases from J, with 10 bases between. The CDR3 totals 13 residues. The CDR3: CASSGGGHTEAFF. In DNA, the CDR3 is TGCGCCAGCAGCGGGGGTGGGCACACTGAAGCTTTCTTT.

The rearrangement uses TRBV29-1 and TRBJ2-3; 11 bases align to TRBD2. CDR1 and CDR2 from the germline V gene are SQVTM and ANQGSEA. The V segment lost 4 bases and the J segment 1 base; nucleotides outside the gene matches: 4. This CDR3 spans 15 amino acids. CDR3 sequence: CSVVIAGGRTDTQYF. The CDR3 coding sequence is TGCAGCGTTGTAATAGCGGGGGGGCGCACAGATACGCAGTATTTT.

In the case of this clone: Other DNA sequences within the sample encode an identical CDR3. The CDR3 is CASSLSGGNTEAFF. CDR3 nucleotides: TGTGCCAGCAGTTTATCAGGAGGGAACACTGAAGCTTTCTTT. This chain joins TRBV27 and TRBJ1-1; D gene unclear. V was trimmed by 0 bases and J by 1 base, leaving 6 bases between them. The CDR3 has 14 residues. Germline-derived CDR1 and CDR2 are MNHEY and SMNVEV (reference sequence).

This chain links TRBV5-1 with TRBJ1-5; D is perhaps TRBD1 (5 bases). Germline CDR1 and CDR2: SGHRS and YFSETQ. The CDR3 consists of 15 residues. Trimming left V 0 bases short and J 7 bases short, with 14 bases between. The DNA for the CDR3 is TGCGCCAGCAGCTTGGGTGGGGCCGCCGGGCAGCCCCAGCATTTT. Translating gives CASSLGGAAGQPQHF.

Details on this clone: Other nucleotide sequences from this sample produce the same CDR3. The genes are TRBV3-1 (or the pseudogene TRBV3-2) and TRBJ1-5; D is ambiguous. V lost 0 bases and J lost 5, with 5 bases in between. Germline values: CDR1 LGHDT, CDR2 YNNKEL (reference sequence). This CDR3 spans 13 amino acids. DNA for the CDR3: TGTGCCAGCAGCCAAGATAGGGATCAGCCCCAGCATTTT. The encoded protein is CASSQDRDQPQHF.

The chain joins TRBV5-1 to TRBJ2-3, with no clear D. Looked up from germline, CDR1 is SGHRS and CDR2 is YFSETQ. The V end lost 0 bases, the J end lost 4 bases, and 9 bases lay between the germline ends. The length of the CDR3 is 14 residues. The CDR3 nucleotides read TGCGCCAGCAGCTTGGAGTACCGAGCAGATACGCAGTATTTT. It yields the protein CASSLEYRADTQYF.

The genes are TRBV12-3 or TRBV12-4 and TRBJ1-1; the D gene is possibly TRBD1 (5 bases). The CDR3 has 11 residues. V gave up 8 bases and J gave up 4 bases, with 8 bases separating them. The CDR3 sequence: CASWQGTEAFF. CDR3 nucleotide sequence: TGTGCCAGCTGGCAGGGCACTGAAGCTTTCTTT.